This TCR beta chain was sequenced during a study of blood T cell repertoires in COVID-19. The data were produced by immunoSEQ multiplex PCR, yet TCRdb's version contains in-frame clones alone and is incomplete. The data show approximately 230,000 clones, approximately 90% seen once. The CDR3 is 15 amino acids. CDR1 MDHEN and CDR2 SYDVKM come from the germline V gene. Trimming stripped 4 bases from V and 0 bases from J, with 10 bases between. The chain employs TRBV28 and TRBJ2-1; D is unclear. The sequence was obtained from a woman aged 25-40 years with COVID-19, enrolled during active disease. The sequenced material came from peripheral blood. The CDR3 sequence is CASSSGSSSYNEQFF. The CDR3 DNA is TGTGCCAGCAGTTCCGGGTCCAGCTCCTACAATGAGCAGTTCTTC.